This TCR beta chain was sequenced for a study of cytomegalovirus exposure and HLA in healthy donors. Points from the study as a whole: With later analysis, a missense DCLRE1C variant became linked to TCR beta V- and J-gene trimming.

The PCR was carried out with 60 Vbeta primers and 13 Jbeta primers. Sequencing was performed with immunoSEQ multiplex PCR; in TCRdb, only in-frame clones are kept and a portion is missing. The data contain around 100,000 clones, around 70% of them singletons. As to this clone: Its antigen is unidentified.

Each donor's status was that of a healthy bone marrow donor. The germline CDR1 and CDR2 sequences are SEHNR and FQNEAQ (reference sequence). The CDR3 runs 15 residues. Trimming pared 1 base from V and 4 bases from J, leaving 13 bases between. The receptor's source is a man aged 25 to 40 in good health and CMV-seropositive. Sequenced: PBMCs. The chain carries TRBV7-9 and TRBJ1-1; D unresolved. The CDR3 reads CASSLDLSGITEAFF. DNA for the CDR3: TGTGCCAGCAGCTTAGATCTCTCAGGAATCACTGAAGCTTTCTTT.